This T cell receptor (beta chain) was sequenced during a study of cytomegalovirus exposure and HLA in healthy donors. Study findings and constraints: Versus the approximately 720-donor mean, an Asian-associated ancestry cluster reportedly showed fewer N-insertions in a later analysis. In an earlier analysis, in some 500 donors, most V segments appeared productive either ~87% or ~30% of the time.

With regard to this clone: Its antigen is unidentified.

Researchers ran the PCR with 60 Vbeta and 13 Jbeta primers. Using immunoSEQ multiplex PCR, the repertoire was profiled, and TCRdb retains in-frame clones only, with some absent. The sample contains under 250,000 clones, roughly 84% of which appear only once. This CDR3 has 15 residues. V gave up 4 bases and J gave up 4 bases, with 16 bases separating them. The germline CDR1 and CDR2 sequences are MDHEN and SYDVKM. The chain has TRBV28 and TRBJ1-2; a weak D match, TRBD1 (5 bases). The sequence was collected from a man over 45 in good health and CMV-seronegative. Sequenced: PBMCs. CDR3 protein: CASSSGTRGSYGYTF. Here the CDR3 DNA reads TGTGCCAGCAGTTCAGGGACTCGTGGAAGCTATGGCTACACCTTC.